This is a list of T cell receptor beta chains from one sample in a study of cytomegalovirus exposure and HLA in healthy donors. Profiled with immunoSEQ multiplex PCR; TCRdb holds only in-frame clones, not every one. The sample contains hundreds of thousands of clones, approximately 83% of which appear only once. Input material: PBMCs. These receptors all stem from a girl aged 5 to 17 in good health and CMV-seronegative. The CDR3 runs from the conserved cysteine through the conserved F or W. A D gene is named only where the DNA matches it firmly. Size is omitted from some rows. Given values are once, few, many or a class for expanded clones.

cdr3_aa,cdr3_nt,clone_size,j_call,v_call,d_call
CASSLGGREAFF,TGTGCCAGCAGTTTAGGCGGCCGAGAAGCTTTCTTT,.,TRBJ1-1,TRBV27,.
CASSPDGIYPLNTEAFF,TGTGCCAGCAGTCCGGACGGGATCTACCCTTTGAACACTGAAGCTTTCTTT,.,TRBJ1-1,TRBV5-5,.
CASSQGQGNYGYTF,TGCGCCAGCAGCCAGGGACAGGGCAACTATGGCTACACCTTC,.,TRBJ1-2,TRBV5-1,TRBD1
CASSQSGLYTDTQYF,TGTGCCAGCAGCCAATCAGGGCTCTACACAGATACGCAGTATTTT,.,TRBJ2-3,TRBV4-2,.
CASRATGDQPQHF,TGTGCCAGCAGGGCGACAGGGGACCAGCCCCAGCATTTT,.,TRBJ1-5,TRBV6-6,TRBD1
CASSLFAESNYGYTF,TGTGCCAGCAGTTTATTTGCGGAGTCTAACTATGGCTACACCTTC,.,TRBJ1-2,TRBV27,.
CASSPLTDSVYGYTF,TGTGCCAGCAGTCCCCTTACAGATTCAGTTTATGGCTACACCTTC,.,TRBJ1-2,TRBV28,.
CNTGQGEKLFF,TGTAATACAGGGCAAGGTGAAAAACTGTTTTTT,.,TRBJ1-4,TRBV19,.
CASRDQGAGNTIYF,TGTGCCAGTAGGGATCAGGGGGCTGGAAACACCATATATTTT,.,TRBJ1-3,TRBV19,TRBD1
CASSQDLKAGGRDTQYF,TGTGCCAGCAGCCAAGATTTAAAAGCGGGGGGGCGTGATACGCAGTATTTT,once,TRBJ2-3,TRBV14,TRBD2
CASSQDFRRLAYEQYF,TGCGCCAGCAGCCAAGATTTTAGGAGGTTAGCGTACGAGCAGTACTTC,.,TRBJ2-7,TRBV4-1,.
CASSNDRGWQTQYF,TGTGCCAGCAGTAATGACAGGGGCTGGCAGACCCAGTACTTC,.,TRBJ2-5,TRBV2,TRBD1
CSVEKGQGADTEAFF,TGCAGCGTTGAAAAAGGTCAGGGGGCGGACACTGAAGCTTTCTTT,.,TRBJ1-1,TRBV29-1,TRBD1
CASSPTGGTYEQYF,TGTGCCAGCAGCCCTACTGGCGGTACTTACGAGCAGTACTTC,.,TRBJ2-7,TRBV11-2,.
CASSLLRDRTPSSGYTF,TGTGCCAGCAGCTTATTAAGGGACAGGACCCCTTCTAGCGGCTACACCTTC,.,TRBJ1-2,TRBV11-1,TRBD1
CASSYGKLAETQYF,TGTGCCAGCAGTTACGGGAAACTAGCGGAGACCCAGTACTTC,.,TRBJ2-5,TRBV7-9,TRBD2
CASMRTGVSTDTQYF,TGTGCCAGCATGAGGACAGGGGTCAGCACAGATACGCAGTATTTT,few,TRBJ2-3,TRBV28,TRBD1
CASSPEGAQPQHF,TGTGCCAGCAGCCCGGAGGGGGCCCAGCCCCAGCATTTT,.,TRBJ1-5,TRBV7-9,TRBD1
CASTFHRQGNEKLFF,TGTGCCAGCACCTTCCACAGACAGGGTAATGAAAAACTGTTTTTT,few,TRBJ1-4,TRBV27,TRBD1
CSSREYRDEQYF,TGTTCCAGCAGGGAATACAGGGACGAGCAGTACTTC,.,TRBJ2-7,TRBV7-9,.
CASSPATGGGGYTF,TGTGCCAGCAGCCCGGCGACAGGGGGCGGTGGCTACACCTTC,.,TRBJ1-2,TRBV7-2,TRBD1
CASTRQGSYGYTF,TGTGCCAGCACCCGCCAGGGGAGCTATGGCTACACCTTC,.,TRBJ1-2,TRBV9,.
CSSSLLTEAFF,TGTTCCAGCAGCTTACTCACTGAAGCTTTCTTT,.,TRBJ1-1,TRBV7-9,.
CASSQVKADGYEQYF,TGCGCCAGCAGCCAAGTCAAAGCGGACGGCTACGAGCAGTACTTC,few,TRBJ2-7,TRBV4-1,.
CASSLVSPLHTYEQYF,TGTGCCAGCAGCTTAGTATCACCCTTACATACCTACGAGCAGTACTTC,.,TRBJ2-7,TRBV7-9,.
CASSLLAPSYNEQFF,TGTGCCAGCAGTTTACTAGCCCCTTCCTACAATGAGCAGTTCTTC,.,TRBJ2-1,TRBV28,.
CASSGGTGINTEAFF,TGTGCCAGCAGCGGCGGTACAGGGATAAACACTGAAGCTTTCTTT,.,TRBJ1-1,TRBV7-9,.
CASSLLVGTTAYGGYTF,TGTGCCAGCAGCTTACTAGTTGGAACGACAGCTTACGGTGGCTACACCTTC,.,TRBJ1-2,TRBV7-2,.
CASSLVGGGTDTQYF,TGTGCCAGCAGCTTAGTCGGCGGGGGCACAGATACGCAGTATTTT,.,TRBJ2-3,TRBV7-7,.
CASSGQGVGIQYF,TGTGCCAGCAGCGGACAGGGGGTTGGGATCCAGTACTTC,.,TRBJ2-5,TRBV11-3,TRBD1
CSPTGGEYNEQFF,TGCAGCCCGACAGGGGGAGAGTACAATGAGCAGTTCTTC,.,TRBJ2-1,TRBV29-1,TRBD1
CASSQASQGPYNEQFF,TGTGCCAGCAGCCAAGCTTCCCAGGGTCCCTACAATGAGCAGTTCTTC,.,TRBJ2-1,TRBV4-2,.
CASSLDRGVAGGTGELFF,TGTGCCAGCAGCTTGGACAGGGGGGTAGCGGGAGGGACCGGGGAGCTGTTTTTT,.,TRBJ2-2,TRBV7-2,.
CASSERAGGGQETQYF,TGTGCCAGCAGTGAACGGGCGGGAGGGGGGCAAGAGACCCAGTACTTC,.,TRBJ2-5,TRBV6-1,TRBD2
CASSSGTNAYEQYF,TGCGCCAGCAGCTCCGGGACAAATGCCTACGAGCAGTACTTC,.,TRBJ2-7,TRBV5-1,.
CASSQDGQGRDTQYF,TGCGCCAGCAGCCAAGACGGACAGGGAAGAGATACGCAGTATTTT,.,TRBJ2-3,TRBV4-1,TRBD1
CASSQDRTGLRGYTF,TGTGCCAGCAGCCAAGATCGGACAGGTTTACGGGGCTACACCTTC,.,TRBJ1-2,TRBV4-2,TRBD1
CASRKGATGGETQYF,TGCGCCAGCAGGAAGGGGGCGACAGGGGGGGAGACCCAGTACTTC,.,TRBJ2-5,TRBV5-1,TRBD1
CASGGRRTDTDTQYF,TGTGCTAGTGGGGGAAGGAGGACCGACACAGATACGCAGTATTTT,.,TRBJ2-3,TRBV12-5,.
CASSAGTSNFF,TGTGCCAGCAGTGCCGGGACATCGAATTTCTTC,.,TRBJ1-2,TRBV2,.
CASSPQGHPNTEAFF,TGTGCCAGCAGCCCTCAGGGACACCCGAACACTGAAGCTTTCTTT,.,TRBJ1-1,TRBV7-2,.
CASSRVGNTGELFF,TGTGCCAGCAGCCGGGTCGGGAACACCGGGGAGCTGTTTTTT,.,TRBJ2-2,TRBV7-3,.